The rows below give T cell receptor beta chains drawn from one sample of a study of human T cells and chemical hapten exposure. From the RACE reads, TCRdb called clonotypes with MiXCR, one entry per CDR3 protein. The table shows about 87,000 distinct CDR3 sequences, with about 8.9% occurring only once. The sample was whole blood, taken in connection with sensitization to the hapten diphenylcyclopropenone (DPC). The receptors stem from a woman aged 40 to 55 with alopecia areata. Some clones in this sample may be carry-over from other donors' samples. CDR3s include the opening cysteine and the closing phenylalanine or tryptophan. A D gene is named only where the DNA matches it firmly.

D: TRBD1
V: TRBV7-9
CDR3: CASSTLPGQGVNEQFF

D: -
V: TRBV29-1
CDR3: CSVARSSYNEQFF

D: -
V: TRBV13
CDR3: CASSLPSDSGANVLTF

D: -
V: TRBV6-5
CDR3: CASSTTGELFF

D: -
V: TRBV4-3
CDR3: CASSQTPTSTGELFF

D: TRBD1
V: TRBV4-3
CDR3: CASSQVTGRLAEAFF

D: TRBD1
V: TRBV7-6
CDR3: CASSLLTGGAETQYF

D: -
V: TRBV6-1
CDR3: CASSENPGFETQYF

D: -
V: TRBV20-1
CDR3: CSAPSTRPRTGELFF

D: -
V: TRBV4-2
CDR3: CASSQESGRPPHGYTF

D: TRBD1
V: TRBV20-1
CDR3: CSAGQGDYGYTF

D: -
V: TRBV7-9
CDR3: CASSRKMGNEKLFF

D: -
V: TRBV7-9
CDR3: CASSSRETQYF

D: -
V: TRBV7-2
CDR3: CASSLAVNYGYTF

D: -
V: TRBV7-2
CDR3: CASSSPETNQPQHF

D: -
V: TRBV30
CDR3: CAWSGIADTGELFF

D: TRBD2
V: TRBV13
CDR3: CASSLDRQRGGGAHEQYF

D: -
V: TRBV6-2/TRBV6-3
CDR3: CASSYPVWRTGELFF

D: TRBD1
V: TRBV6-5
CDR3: CASSGTGSGKNIQYF

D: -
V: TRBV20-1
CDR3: CSASLTSGKHGYTF

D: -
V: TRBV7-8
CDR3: CASSLARTVPGELFF

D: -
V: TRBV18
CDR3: CASSPLMVLNTEAFF

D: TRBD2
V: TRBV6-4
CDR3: CASSNLAGSTDTQYF

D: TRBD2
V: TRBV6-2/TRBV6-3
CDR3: CASSYQRGIDEQFF

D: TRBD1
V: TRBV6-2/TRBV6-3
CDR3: CASSWGPGQGNSPLHF

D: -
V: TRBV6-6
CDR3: CASSYIGSSYYNEQFF

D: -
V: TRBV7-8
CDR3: CASSRSRQDRSPLHF

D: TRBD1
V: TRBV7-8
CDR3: CASRTGVVVETQYF

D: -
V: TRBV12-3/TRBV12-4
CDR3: CASSLAGGLNTEAFF

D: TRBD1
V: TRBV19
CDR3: CASSIVPGGYNEQFF

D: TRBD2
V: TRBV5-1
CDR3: CASSPAGGSVYNEQFF

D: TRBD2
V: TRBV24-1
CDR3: CATAGTSGLTDTQYF

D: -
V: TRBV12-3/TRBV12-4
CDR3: CASRPQWGEAFF

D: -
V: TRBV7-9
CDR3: CASSLEPGAGGNQPQHF

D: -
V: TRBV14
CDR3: CASSQVFGATEAFF

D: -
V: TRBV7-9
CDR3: CASSLPLGGEQFF

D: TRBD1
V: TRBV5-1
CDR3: CASSPSTGDPNEQFF

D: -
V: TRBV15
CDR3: CATSRDLYTTDTQYF

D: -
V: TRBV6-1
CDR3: CASSEVRTAKGQFF

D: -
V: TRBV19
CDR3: CASTKEYSSGNTIYF

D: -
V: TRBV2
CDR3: CASTEGGSYSGANVLTF

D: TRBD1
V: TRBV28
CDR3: CASSHGQGLKETQYF